This TCR beta chain was found in a study of monozygotic twins with cystic fibrosis. Study-wide findings and caveats: Co-twins had the most similar V usage for 13 of 16 pairs, J for 8. Monozygotic CF twins shared more identical nucleotide clonotypes than unrelated patients.

Concerning this clone: The antigen remains unidentified.

The CDR3 covers 12 residues. V was trimmed by 5 bases and J by 3 bases, leaving 8 bases between them. Per the germline V gene, CDR1 is MNHEY and CDR2 is SMNVEV (reference sequence). The data were produced by immunoSEQ multiplex PCR, yet TCRdb's version contains in-frame clones alone and is incomplete. The sample has tens of thousands of clones; roughly 96% are singletons. The receptor was isolated from a girl aged 2 to 10 with cystic fibrosis. This rearrangement joins TRBV27 to TRBJ2-7; TRBD2 might be the D (5 bases). Sequenced material: blood. CDR3 protein: CASSTGIYEQYF. DNA for the CDR3: TGTGCCAGCAGTACCGGGATCTACGAGCAGTACTTC.